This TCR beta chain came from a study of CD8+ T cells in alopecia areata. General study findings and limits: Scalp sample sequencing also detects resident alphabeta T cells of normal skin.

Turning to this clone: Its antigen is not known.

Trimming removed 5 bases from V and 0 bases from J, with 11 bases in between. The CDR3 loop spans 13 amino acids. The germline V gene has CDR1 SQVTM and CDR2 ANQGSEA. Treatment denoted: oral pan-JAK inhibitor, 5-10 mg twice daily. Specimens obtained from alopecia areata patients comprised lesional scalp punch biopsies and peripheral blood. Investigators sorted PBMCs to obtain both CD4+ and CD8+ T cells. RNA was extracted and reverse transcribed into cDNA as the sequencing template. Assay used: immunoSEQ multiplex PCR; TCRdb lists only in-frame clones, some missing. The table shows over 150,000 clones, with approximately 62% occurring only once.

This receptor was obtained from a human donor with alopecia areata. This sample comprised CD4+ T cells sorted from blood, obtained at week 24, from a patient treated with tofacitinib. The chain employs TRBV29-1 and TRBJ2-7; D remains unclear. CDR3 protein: CSVRSSNSYEQYF. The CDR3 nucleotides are TGCAGCGTTCGGAGCTCCAACTCCTACGAGCAGTACTTC.